This T cell receptor (beta chain) was recovered during a study of T cell changes during pregnancy in multiple sclerosis. Measured with immunoSEQ multiplex PCR; TCRdb has only the in-frame clones, and not every one. The data contain approximately 20,000 clones, roughly 90% of them singletons. The CDR3 length is 14 residues. V was clipped by 0 bases and J by 2 bases, with 8 bases between them. Per germline, CDR1 LGHNA and CDR2 YSLEER. The chain links TRBV4-3 to TRBJ2-7; possible D gene TRBD2, 5 bases. This TCR came from a female donor in good health, enrolled as a control in a pregnancy study. The specimen was CD8+ T cells from peripheral blood mononuclear cells, collected in the third trimester of pregnancy. The CDR3 protein is CASSQEGGPYEQYF. The CDR3 DNA sequence: TGCGCCAGCAGCCAAGAAGGAGGACCCTACGAGCAGTACTTC.